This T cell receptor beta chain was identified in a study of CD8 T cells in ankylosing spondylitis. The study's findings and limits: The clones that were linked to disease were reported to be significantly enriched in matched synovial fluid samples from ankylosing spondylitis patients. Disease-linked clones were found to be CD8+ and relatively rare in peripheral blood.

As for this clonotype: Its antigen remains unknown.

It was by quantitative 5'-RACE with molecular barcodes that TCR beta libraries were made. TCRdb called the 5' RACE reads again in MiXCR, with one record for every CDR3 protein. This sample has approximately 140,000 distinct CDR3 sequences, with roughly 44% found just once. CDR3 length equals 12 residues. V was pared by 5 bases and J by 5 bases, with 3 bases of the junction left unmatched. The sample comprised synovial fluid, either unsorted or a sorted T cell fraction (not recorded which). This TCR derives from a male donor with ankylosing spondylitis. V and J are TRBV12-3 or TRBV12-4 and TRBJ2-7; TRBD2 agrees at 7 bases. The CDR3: CASSPGGNEQYF. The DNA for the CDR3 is TGTGCCAGCAGTCCCGGGGGGAACGAGCAGTACTTC.